A selection of T cell receptor beta chains follows, all from one sample in a study of T cells in Graves' hyperthyroidism and ophthalmopathy. TCRdb reanalysed the multiplex PCR reads using MiXCR and keeps one entry per CDR3 protein. The data contain approximately 380,000 distinct CDR3 sequences, about 18% of them singletons. Source material: blood. These receptors originate from a woman aged 18-29 years with Graves' hyperthyroidism. Both conserved end residues are trimmed from each CDR3. Fields, in order: V gene, clone size, CDR3 protein. Part of the rows lack a size; the others show once, few, many or a class for expanded clones.

>TRBV30|many
AWSAGAASSYEQY
>TRBV7-8|many
ASGVEGANEQY
>TRBV2|many
ASSEERRFRVTQY
>TRBV12-3/TRBV12-4|-
ASSHGRQLAYEQY
>TRBV4-1|many
ASSDGSTGGQQPQH
>TRBV6-1|many
ASSTYGTFSYEQY
>TRBV11-2|-
ASSPSGGARGEQY
>TRBV6-4|many
ASSLRDPLVSNQPQH
>TRBV20-1|many
SARDLGAEETQY
>TRBV25-1|many
ASSRGRETEAF
>TRBV20-1|many
SAKVGNTEAF
>TRBV11-2|many
ASSLAGQTKETQY
>TRBV19|few
ASSIVSGPTGNQPRH
>TRBV6-5|many
ASRFSGHDEQY
>TRBV6-5|many
ATVDGRGNYGYT
>TRBV12-3/TRBV12-4|many
ASSRDWGGSNQPQH
>TRBV25-1|few
ASNLAGKETQY
>TRBV6-1|-
ASSTSGDTSYEQY
>TRBV10-3|many
AIGWTGYGYT
>TRBV2|few
ASRPTGMGGYT
>TRBV9|many
ASSASRAGEQY
>TRBV6-4|many
ASGSALAGVPELQQY
>TRBV7-3|many
ASSSSEGTEAF
>TRBV6-5|many
ASSYSRPRTEAF
>TRBV10-1|many
ARLRGDILNTIY
>TRBV6-1|-
ASPGWGQGIDGYT
>TRBV20-1|many
SAQPGQGGETQY
>TRBV24-1|-
ATSDFTGDGTGELF
>TRBV5-5|few
ASSLGPSGTLYEQY
>TRBV11-2|many
ASSLGGIGNTEAF
>TRBV12-3/TRBV12-4|-
ASSLGRRTMNTEAF
>TRBV24-1|many
ATSGRDSQETQY
>TRBV5-6|many
ASSLEIGGLQY
>TRBV6-5|many
ASSRDRFYEQY
>TRBV7-2|many
ASSAYRGHVGYT
>TRBV20-1|many
SARPFTDTQY
>TRBV7-9|many
ASSGGFPNTEAF